The source of this TCR beta chain is a study of cytomegalovirus exposure and HLA in healthy donors. Nominally healthy donors were sampled, though unrecorded immune exposures were likely. Per the germline V gene, CDR1 is MDHEN and CDR2 is SYDVKM. Germline trimming cut 2 bases from V and 4 bases from J; bases unmatched to any gene: 6. This CDR3 spans 16 amino acids. General study points: Productive rates of about 87% or about 30% were seen for most TCR beta V segments in an earlier analysis. Most TCR sequences proved rare, with some public TCRs found in many donors.

This PCR relied on a set of 60 Vbeta primers and 13 Jbeta primers. Data came from immunoSEQ multiplex PCR; TCRdb stores just in-frame clones and leaves some out. The data show 140,000 to 150,000 clones, and the top ten clones hold 1.5% to 2%. A note on this clone: Its antigen remains unidentified.

The chain links TRBV28 to TRBJ2-5; 11 bases line up with TRBD2. What was sequenced was PBMCs. This clonotype originated in a woman aged 50 to 60 in good health and CMV-seronegative. The CDR3 bases are TGTGCCAGCAGTTTACAACTAGCGGGAGTAGGAGAGACCCAGTACTTC. It yields the protein CASSLQLAGVGETQYF. Complete variable domain (other parts from reference TRBV28 and TRBJ2-5): DVKVTQSSRYLVKRTGEKVFLECVQDMDHENMFWYRQDPGLGLRLIYFSYDVKMKEKGDIPEGYSVSREKKERFSLILESASTNQTSMYLCASSLQLAGVGETQYFGPGTRLLVL.